This TCR beta chain came from a study of CD8 T cells in Susac syndrome. Study-wide context: Sequencing included Susac syndrome patients, about six of them with active disease and roughly eight in remission.

V gave up 4 bases and J gave up 2 bases, with 8 bases separating them. Germline-derived CDR1 and CDR2 are SQVTM and ANQGSEA. CDR3 length: 12 residues. Whole-study results and caveats: Clonal expansion of Susac CD8+ cells peaked in TEMRA cells, and it also peaked in active patients. Only a relatively small number of individuals were included in the TCR sequencing and HLA analysis.

RNA amounts of about 0.5 to 1 ug underwent reverse transcription with random hexamers. The TCR beta CDR3 was amplified by immunoSEQ multiplex PCR across 54 Vbeta, 13 Jbeta. TCRdb fed the immunoSEQ multiplex PCR reads into MiXCR, producing one record per CDR3 protein. Seen here are about 83,000 distinct CDR3 sequences, about 95% observed once, and the top ten hold about 0.45%. For this clonotype: The antigen is undetermined.

The chain uses TRBV29-1 and TRBJ1-2; no firm D call. The TCR sequence derives from a human donor with Susac syndrome. The sequenced material came from CD8+ T cells from PBMCs. The CDR3 coding sequence is TGCAGCGTTGTTAACAGCAACTATGGCTACACCTTC. Its translation: CSVVNSNYGYTF.